This record covers a single TCR beta chain. The sample belongs to a study of T cell changes during pregnancy in multiple sclerosis. TCRdb's copy holds only in-frame clones and misses some; the assay was immunoSEQ multiplex PCR. Seen here are nearly 110,000 clones, roughly nine tenths observed once, and the top ten hold 1.5% to 2%. Germline V gene lookup returns CDR1 MNHEY and CDR2 SMNVEV (reference sequence). The CDR3 length is 17 residues. The junction had 15 bases not matched to a gene; V was cut back by 2 bases and J by 10 bases. The clonotype was recovered from a female donor with multiple sclerosis, enrolled in a pregnancy study. The specimen was peripheral blood, collected before pregnancy. The gene calls are TRBV27 and TRBJ2-1; TRBD2 matches 9 bases. CDR3 loop: CASSLRTASGIGDEQFF. DNA for the CDR3: TGTGCCAGCAGTTTAAGGACGGCTAGCGGGATAGGCGACGAGCAGTTCTTC.